These T cell receptor beta chains were read from a single sample in a study of shared clonotypes between healthy human individuals. Repertoires were generated with immunoSEQ multiplex PCR, while TCRdb's copy carries only in-frame clones and drops some. The repertoire has 450,000 to 600,000 clones, 70% to 85% of them found once; the top ten carry less than 15%. Input material: PBMCs. These receptors were taken from a woman in her thirties or forties in good health. Some clones in this sample may be carry-over from other donors' samples. Each CDR3 is given with its conserved first and last residue. A D gene is named only where the DNA matches it firmly. Size values are once, few and many counts, or a class for expanded clones, and some rows have none.

d_gene: .; v_gene: TRBV9; j_gene: TRBJ2-3; abundance: .; CDR3nt: TGTGCCAGCAGCGTAGAGGATCCTAGCACAGATACGCAGTATTTT; CDR3aa: CASSVEDPSTDTQYF
d_gene: .; v_gene: TRBV9; j_gene: TRBJ2-7; abundance: few; CDR3nt: TGTGCCAGCAGCTCCAAGGGTATTTACGAGCAGTACTTC; CDR3aa: CASSSKGIYEQYF
d_gene: .; v_gene: TRBV5-1; j_gene: TRBJ2-5; abundance: .; CDR3nt: TGCGCCAGCAGCTTGTCAGGTCTACCCAGGGAGACCCAGTACTTC; CDR3aa: CASSLSGLPRETQYF
d_gene: .; v_gene: TRBV9; j_gene: TRBJ2-2; abundance: .; CDR3nt: TGTGCCAGCAGCCCGAGAGGGGGGGGCCTAAACACCGGGGAGCTGTTTTTT; CDR3aa: CASSPRGGGLNTGELFF
d_gene: .; v_gene: TRBV4-1; j_gene: TRBJ2-5; abundance: .; CDR3nt: TGCGCCAGCAAACAGGAGTACCAAGAGACCCAGTACTTC; CDR3aa: CASKQEYQETQYF
d_gene: .; v_gene: TRBV28; j_gene: TRBJ2-5; abundance: .; CDR3nt: TGTGCCAGCAGTTTCGACGGAGGGGTGGCAGAGACCCAGTACTTC; CDR3aa: CASSFDGGVAETQYF
d_gene: .; v_gene: TRBV18; j_gene: TRBJ2-7; abundance: .; CDR3nt: TGTGCCAGCTCACCCTTGTCAGTTTACGAGCAGTACTTC; CDR3aa: CASSPLSVYEQYF
d_gene: TRBD2; v_gene: TRBV2; j_gene: TRBJ2-5; abundance: few; CDR3nt: TGTGCCAGCAGTCCTGGACTAGCGGGAGGGGGAGAGACCCAGTACTTC; CDR3aa: CASSPGLAGGGETQYF
d_gene: TRBD1; v_gene: TRBV18; j_gene: TRBJ2-4; abundance: .; CDR3nt: TGTGCCAGCTCACCCCCCCTCGGACAGGGAGTGGTCATTCAGTACTTC; CDR3aa: CASSPPLGQGVVIQYF
d_gene: .; v_gene: TRBV19; j_gene: TRBJ2-1; abundance: .; CDR3nt: TGTGCCAGTAGTATGGCCCGGGGGCGTTCAAATGAGCAGTTCTTC; CDR3aa: CASSMARGRSNEQFF
d_gene: TRBD2; v_gene: TRBV7-7; j_gene: TRBJ2-5; abundance: .; CDR3nt: TGTGCCAGCAGCACCGGGACTAGCGGGACCCAGTACTTC; CDR3aa: CASSTGTSGTQYF
d_gene: .; v_gene: TRBV20-1; j_gene: TRBJ2-1; abundance: .; CDR3nt: TGCAGTGCGAGCGATTACAATGAGCAGTTCTTC; CDR3aa: CSASDYNEQFF
d_gene: .; v_gene: TRBV19; j_gene: TRBJ2-7; abundance: .; CDR3nt: TGTGCCAGTAGTATAGATTACCGACAGACCTACGAGCAGTACTTC; CDR3aa: CASSIDYRQTYEQYF
d_gene: TRBD1; v_gene: TRBV7-6; j_gene: TRBJ2-5; abundance: .; CDR3nt: TGTGCCAGCAGCGCCACGCTCACCCTGACAGGGGAAGAGACCCAGTACTTC; CDR3aa: CASSATLTLTGEETQYF
d_gene: TRBD1; v_gene: TRBV18; j_gene: TRBJ2-7; abundance: .; CDR3nt: TGTGCCAGCTCAAATAGACAGGGGGTCTACGAGCAGTACTTC; CDR3aa: CASSNRQGVYEQYF